This TCR beta chain was obtained from a study of cytomegalovirus exposure and HLA in healthy donors. Findings of the study overall: Among TCR beta chains, those listed as cytomegalovirus-associated numbered roughly 150.

This clone was seen a handful of times. Antigen unknown. The CDR3 contains 13 residues. CDR1 and CDR2 (germline): SQVTM, ANQGSEA. V was shortened by 7 bases and J by 2 bases, with 14 bases between the two germline ends. Sequencing was performed with immunoSEQ multiplex PCR; in TCRdb, only in-frame clones are kept and a portion is missing. Here the sample spans about 200,000 clones, approximately 80% being singletons. Specimen: PBMCs. The V and J genes are TRBV29-1 and TRBJ1-1; D gene uncertain. The TCR sequence derives from a woman younger than 45 in good health and CMV-seropositive. This chain's CDR3 is CSAHLRGNTEAFF. CDR3 DNA: TGCAGCGCTCACCTTCGAGGTAACACTGAAGCTTTCTTT. Filled out from reference TRBV29-1 and TRBJ1-1, the complete variable domain reads SAVISQKPSRDICQRGTSLTIQCQVDSQVTMMFWYRQQPGQSLTLIATANQGSEATYESGFVIDKFPISRPNLTFSTLTVSNMSPEDSSIYLCSAHLRGNTEAFFGQGTRLTVV.